The sequence of this T cell receptor (beta chain) was determined in a study of cytomegalovirus exposure and HLA in healthy donors. Trimming took off 3 bases at V and 7 bases at J, with 16 bases between the two ends. The length of the CDR3 is 13 residues. Looked up from germline, CDR1 is SQVTM and CDR2 is ANQGSEA. Broader study findings: Most observed TCR sequences were rare, whereas some public TCRs were detected in many donors. The authors later linked a missense DCLRE1C variant to TCR beta V- and J-gene trimming.

It was with 60 Vbeta and 13 Jbeta primers that the PCR ran. Using immunoSEQ multiplex PCR, the repertoire was profiled, and TCRdb retains in-frame clones only, with some absent. The repertoire holds about 100,000 clones, with about 70% as singletons. Note on this clone: Its cognate antigen is unknown.

What was sequenced was PBMCs. This receptor was identified in a man aged 45-65 years in good health and CMV-seropositive. The chain has TRBV29-1 and TRBJ2-7; D is possibly TRBD1 (5 bases). Here the CDR3 reads CSVESAYQGEQYF. As DNA, the CDR3 is TGCAGCGTTGAGTCAGCCTACCAGGGAGAGCAGTACTTC.